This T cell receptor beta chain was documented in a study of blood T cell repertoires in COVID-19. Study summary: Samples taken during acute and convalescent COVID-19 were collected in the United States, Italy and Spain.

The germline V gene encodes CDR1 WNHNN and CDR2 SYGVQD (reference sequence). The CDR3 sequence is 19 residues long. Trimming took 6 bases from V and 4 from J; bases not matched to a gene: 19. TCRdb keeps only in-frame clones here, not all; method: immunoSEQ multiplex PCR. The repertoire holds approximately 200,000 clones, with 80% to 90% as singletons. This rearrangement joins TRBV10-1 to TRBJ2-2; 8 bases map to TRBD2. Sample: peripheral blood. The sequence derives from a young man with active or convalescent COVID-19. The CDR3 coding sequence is TGCGCCAGCAGCGAGAGGGATCGCGGGAGGCCGTTGGGCACCGGGGAGCTGTTTTTT. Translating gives CASSERDRGRPLGTGELFF.